This T cell receptor beta chain originates from a study of T cell repertoires in cytomegalovirus infection. MiXCR, run by TCRdb on the reads, gives a single entry per CDR3 protein. This sample has roughly 320,000 distinct CDR3 sequences; more than 8% occur once, and the top ten carry 3.5% to 4.5%. Trimming removed 5 bases from V and 13 bases from J; junction bases left unmatched: 10. Per the germline V gene, CDR1 is SGHTA and CDR2 is FQGNSA. The length of the CDR3 is 12 residues. This clonotype appeared many times. The V call is TRBV7-2, the J call TRBJ1-2; 7 bases match TRBD1. The sequence derives from a human donor in good health (CMV status not recorded). Some clones in this sample may be carry-over from other donors' samples. Sequencing was carried out using PBMCs. The CDR3 DNA reads as TGTGCCAGCAGCCAGGGGACAGCTAAGATCACCTTC. This codes for CASSQGTAKITF.